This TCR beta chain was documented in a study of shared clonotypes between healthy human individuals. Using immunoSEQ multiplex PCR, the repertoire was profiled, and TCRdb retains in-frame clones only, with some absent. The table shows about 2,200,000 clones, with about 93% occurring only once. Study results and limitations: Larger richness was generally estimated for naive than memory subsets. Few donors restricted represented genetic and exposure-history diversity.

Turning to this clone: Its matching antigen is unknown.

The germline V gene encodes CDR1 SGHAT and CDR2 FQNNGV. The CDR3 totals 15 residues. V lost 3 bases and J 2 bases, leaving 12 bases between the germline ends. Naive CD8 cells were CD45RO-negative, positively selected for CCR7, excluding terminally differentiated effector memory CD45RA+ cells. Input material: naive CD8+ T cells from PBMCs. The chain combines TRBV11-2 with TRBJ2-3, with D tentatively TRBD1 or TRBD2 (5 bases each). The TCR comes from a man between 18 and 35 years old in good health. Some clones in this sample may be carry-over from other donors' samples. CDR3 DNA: TGTGCCAGCAGCTTTTGGGGACCAAACACAGATACGCAGTATTTT. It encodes CASSFWGPNTDTQYF.